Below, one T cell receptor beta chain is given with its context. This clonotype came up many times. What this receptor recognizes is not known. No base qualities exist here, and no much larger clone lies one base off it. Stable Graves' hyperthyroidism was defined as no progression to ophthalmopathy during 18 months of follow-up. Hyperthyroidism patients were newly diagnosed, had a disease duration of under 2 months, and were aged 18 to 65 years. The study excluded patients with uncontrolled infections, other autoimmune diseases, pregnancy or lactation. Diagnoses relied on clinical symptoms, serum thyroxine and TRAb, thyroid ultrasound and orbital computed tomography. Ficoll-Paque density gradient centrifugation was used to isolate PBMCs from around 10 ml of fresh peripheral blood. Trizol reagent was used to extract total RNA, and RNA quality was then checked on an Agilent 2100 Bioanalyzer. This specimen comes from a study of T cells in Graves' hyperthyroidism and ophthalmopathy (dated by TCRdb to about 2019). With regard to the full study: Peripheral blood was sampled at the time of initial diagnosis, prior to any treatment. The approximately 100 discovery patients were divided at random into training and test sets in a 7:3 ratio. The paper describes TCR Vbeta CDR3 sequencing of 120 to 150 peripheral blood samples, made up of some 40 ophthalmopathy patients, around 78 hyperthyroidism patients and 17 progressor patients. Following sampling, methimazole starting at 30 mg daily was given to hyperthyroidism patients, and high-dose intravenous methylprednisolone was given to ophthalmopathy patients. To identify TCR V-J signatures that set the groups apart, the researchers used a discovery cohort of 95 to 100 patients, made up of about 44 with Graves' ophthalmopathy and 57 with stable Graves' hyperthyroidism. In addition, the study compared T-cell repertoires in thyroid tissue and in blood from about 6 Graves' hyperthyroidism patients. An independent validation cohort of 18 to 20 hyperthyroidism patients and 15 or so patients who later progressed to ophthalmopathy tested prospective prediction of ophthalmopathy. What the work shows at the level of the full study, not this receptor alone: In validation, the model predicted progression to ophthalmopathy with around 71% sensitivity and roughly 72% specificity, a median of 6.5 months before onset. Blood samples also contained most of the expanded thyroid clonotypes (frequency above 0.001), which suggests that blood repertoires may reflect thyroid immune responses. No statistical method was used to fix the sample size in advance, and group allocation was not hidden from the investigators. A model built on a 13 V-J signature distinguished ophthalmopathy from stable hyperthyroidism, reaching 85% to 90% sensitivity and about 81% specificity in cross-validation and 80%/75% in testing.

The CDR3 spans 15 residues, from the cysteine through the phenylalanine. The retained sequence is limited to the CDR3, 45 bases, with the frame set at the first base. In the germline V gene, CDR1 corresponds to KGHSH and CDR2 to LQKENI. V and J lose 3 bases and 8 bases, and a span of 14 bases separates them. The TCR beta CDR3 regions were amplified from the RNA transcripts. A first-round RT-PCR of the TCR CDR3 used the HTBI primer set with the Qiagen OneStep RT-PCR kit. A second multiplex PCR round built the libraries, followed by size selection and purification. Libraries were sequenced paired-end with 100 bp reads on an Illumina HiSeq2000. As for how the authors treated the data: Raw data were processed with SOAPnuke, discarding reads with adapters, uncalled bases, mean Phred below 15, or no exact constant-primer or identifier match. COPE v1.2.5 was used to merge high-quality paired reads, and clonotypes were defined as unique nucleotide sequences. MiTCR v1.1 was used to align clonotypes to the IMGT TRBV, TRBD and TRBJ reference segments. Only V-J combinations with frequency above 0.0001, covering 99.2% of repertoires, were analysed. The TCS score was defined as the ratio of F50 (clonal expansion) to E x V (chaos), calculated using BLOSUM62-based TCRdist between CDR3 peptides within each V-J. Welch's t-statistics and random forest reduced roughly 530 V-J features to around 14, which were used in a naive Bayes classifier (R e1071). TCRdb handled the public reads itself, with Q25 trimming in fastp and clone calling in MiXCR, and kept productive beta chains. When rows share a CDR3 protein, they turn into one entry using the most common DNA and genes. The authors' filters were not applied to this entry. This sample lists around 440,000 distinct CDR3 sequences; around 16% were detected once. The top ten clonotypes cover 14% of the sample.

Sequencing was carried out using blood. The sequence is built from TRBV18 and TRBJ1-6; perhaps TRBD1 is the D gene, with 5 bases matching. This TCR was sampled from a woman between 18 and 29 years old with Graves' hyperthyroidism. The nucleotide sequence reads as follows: TGTGCCAGCTCACCGCGTGGGGCGGGGGATTCACCCCTCCACTTT. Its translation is CASSPRGAGDSPLHF. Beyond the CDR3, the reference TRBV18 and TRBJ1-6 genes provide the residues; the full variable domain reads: NAGVMQNPRHLVRRRGQEARLRCSPMKGHSHVYWYRQLPEEGLKFMVYLQKENIIDESGMPKERFSAEFPKEGPSILRIQQVVRGDSAAYFCASSPRGAGDSPLHFGNGTRLTVT.